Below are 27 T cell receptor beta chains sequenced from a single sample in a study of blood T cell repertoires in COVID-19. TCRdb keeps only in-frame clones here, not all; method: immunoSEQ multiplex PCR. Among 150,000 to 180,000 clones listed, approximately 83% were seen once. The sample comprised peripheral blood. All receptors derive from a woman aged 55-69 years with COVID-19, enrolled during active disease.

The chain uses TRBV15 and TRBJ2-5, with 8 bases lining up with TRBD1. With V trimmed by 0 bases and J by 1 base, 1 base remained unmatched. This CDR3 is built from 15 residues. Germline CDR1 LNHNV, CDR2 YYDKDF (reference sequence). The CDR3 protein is CATSRDRGPQETQYF. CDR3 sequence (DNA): TGTGCCACCAGCAGAGACAGGGGGCCCCAAGAGACCCAGTACTTC.

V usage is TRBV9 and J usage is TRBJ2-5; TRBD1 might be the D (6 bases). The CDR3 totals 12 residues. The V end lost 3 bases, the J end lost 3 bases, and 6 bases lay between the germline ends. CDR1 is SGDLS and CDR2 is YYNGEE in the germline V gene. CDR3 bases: TGTGCCAGCAGCGAGGGGGAAGAGACCCAGTACTTC. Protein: CASSEGEETQYF. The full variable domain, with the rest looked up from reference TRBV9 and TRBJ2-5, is DSGVTQTPKHLITATGQRVTLRCSPRSGDLSVYWYQQSLDQGLQFLIQYYNGEERAKGNILERFSAQQFPDLHSELNLSSLELGDSALYFCASSEGEETQYFGPGTRLLVL.

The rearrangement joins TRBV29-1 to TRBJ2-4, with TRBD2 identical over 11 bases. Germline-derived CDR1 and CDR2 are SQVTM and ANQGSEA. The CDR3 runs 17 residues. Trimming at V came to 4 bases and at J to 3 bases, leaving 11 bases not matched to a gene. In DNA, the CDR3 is TGCAGCGTTGCAGGGGCTAGCGGGGGGAACTACAAAAACATTCAGTACTTC. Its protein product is CSVAGASGGNYKNIQYF.

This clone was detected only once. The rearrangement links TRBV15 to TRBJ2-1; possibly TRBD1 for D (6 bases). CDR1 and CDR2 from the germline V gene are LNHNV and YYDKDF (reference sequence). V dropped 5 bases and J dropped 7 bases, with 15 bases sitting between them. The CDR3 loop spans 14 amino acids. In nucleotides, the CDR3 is TGTGCCACCAGCGCGGCCAGCACAGGGAATGAGCAGTTCTTC. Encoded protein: CATSAASTGNEQFF. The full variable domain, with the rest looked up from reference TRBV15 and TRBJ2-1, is DAMVIQNPRYQVTQFGKPVTLSCSQTLNHNVMYWYQQKSSQAPKLLFHYYDKDFNNEADTPDNFQSRRPNTSFCFLDIRSPGLGDTAMYLCATSAASTGNEQFFGPGTRLTVL.

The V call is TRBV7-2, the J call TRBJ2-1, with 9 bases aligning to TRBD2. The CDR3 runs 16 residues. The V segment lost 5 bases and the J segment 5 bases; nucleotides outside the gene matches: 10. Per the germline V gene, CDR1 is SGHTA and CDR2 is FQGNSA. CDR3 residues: CASSPRGAGGNNEQFF. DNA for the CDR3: TGTGCCAGCAGCCCTCGGGGGGCGGGAGGGAACAATGAGCAGTTCTTC.

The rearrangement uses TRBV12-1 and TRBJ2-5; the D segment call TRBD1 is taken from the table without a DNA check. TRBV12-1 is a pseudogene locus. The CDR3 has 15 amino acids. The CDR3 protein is CASPFLTGGLETQYF. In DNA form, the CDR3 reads TGTGCCAGCCCCTTTCTGACAGGGGGCCTGGAGACCCAGTACTTC.

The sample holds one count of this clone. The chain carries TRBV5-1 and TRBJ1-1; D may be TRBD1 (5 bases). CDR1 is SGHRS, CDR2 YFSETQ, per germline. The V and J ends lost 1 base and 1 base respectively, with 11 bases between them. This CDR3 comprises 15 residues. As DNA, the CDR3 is TGCGCCAGCAGCTTGAAGGGGCCGGGGAACACTGAAGCTTTCTTT. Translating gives CASSLKGPGNTEAFF. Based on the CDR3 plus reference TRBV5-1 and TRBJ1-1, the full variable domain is KAGVTQTPRYLIKTRGQQVTLSCSPISGHRSVSWYQQTPGQGLQFLFEYFSETQRNKGNFPGRFSGRQFSNSRSEMNVSTLELGDSALYLCASSLKGPGNTEAFFGQGTRLTVV.

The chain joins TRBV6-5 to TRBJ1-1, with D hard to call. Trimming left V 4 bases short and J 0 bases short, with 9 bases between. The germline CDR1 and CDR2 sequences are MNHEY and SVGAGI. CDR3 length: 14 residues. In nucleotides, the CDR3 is TGTGCCAGCAGTTTGAGGGTCATGAACACTGAAGCTTTCTTT. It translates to CASSLRVMNTEAFF.

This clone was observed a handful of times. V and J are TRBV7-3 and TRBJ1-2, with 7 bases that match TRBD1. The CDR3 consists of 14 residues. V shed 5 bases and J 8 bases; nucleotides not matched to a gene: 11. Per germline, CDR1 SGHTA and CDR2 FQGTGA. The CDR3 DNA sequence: TGTGCCAGCAGCCCCCGGGAGACAGGGACCGGCTACACCTTC. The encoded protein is CASSPRETGTGYTF.

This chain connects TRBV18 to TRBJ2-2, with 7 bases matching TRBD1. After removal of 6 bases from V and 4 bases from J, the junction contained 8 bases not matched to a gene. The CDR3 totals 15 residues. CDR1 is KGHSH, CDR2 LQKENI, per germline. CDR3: CASSLDRAGTGELFF. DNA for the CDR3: TGTGCCAGCTCGCTCGACAGGGCCGGCACCGGGGAGCTGTTTTTT. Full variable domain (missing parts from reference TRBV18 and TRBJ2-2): NAGVMQNPRHLVRRRGQEARLRCSPMKGHSHVYWYRQLPEEGLKFMVYLQKENIIDESGMPKERFSAEFPKEGPSILRIQQVVRGDSAAYFCASSLDRAGTGELFFGEGSRLTVL.

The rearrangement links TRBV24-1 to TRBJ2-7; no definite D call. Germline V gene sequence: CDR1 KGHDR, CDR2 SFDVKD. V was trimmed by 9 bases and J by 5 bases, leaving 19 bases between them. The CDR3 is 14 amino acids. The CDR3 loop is CATAKDPDLDEQYF. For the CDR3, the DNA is TGTGCCACCGCTAAAGATCCCGATTTGGACGAGCAGTACTTC.

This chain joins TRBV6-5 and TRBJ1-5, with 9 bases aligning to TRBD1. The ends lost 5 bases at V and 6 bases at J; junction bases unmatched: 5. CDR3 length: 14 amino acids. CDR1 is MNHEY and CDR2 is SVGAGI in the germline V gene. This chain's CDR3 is CASSLDRGRQPQHF. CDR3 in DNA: TGTGCCAGCAGTCTGGACAGGGGTCGTCAGCCCCAGCATTTT.

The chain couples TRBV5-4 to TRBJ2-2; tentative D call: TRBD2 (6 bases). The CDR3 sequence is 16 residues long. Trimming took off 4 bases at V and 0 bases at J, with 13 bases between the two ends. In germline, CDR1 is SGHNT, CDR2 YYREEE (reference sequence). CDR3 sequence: CASSRRDSANTGELFF. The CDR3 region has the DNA TGTGCCAGCAGCCGCCGGGACTCCGCGAACACCGGGGAGCTGTTTTTT.

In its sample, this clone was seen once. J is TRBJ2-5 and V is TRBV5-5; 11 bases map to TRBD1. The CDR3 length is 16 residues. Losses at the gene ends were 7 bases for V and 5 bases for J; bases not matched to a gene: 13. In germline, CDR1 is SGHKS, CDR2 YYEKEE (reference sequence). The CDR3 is CASALGQGGVLETQYF. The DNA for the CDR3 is TGTGCCAGCGCCCTGGGACAGGGGGGGGTGTTGGAGACCCAGTACTTC.

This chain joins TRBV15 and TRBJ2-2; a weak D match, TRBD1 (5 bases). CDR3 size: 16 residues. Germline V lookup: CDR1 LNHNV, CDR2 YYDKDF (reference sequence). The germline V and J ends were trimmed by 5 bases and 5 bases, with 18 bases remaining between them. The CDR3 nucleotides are TGTGCCACCAGCCCCCGTGGAACAGGATCTACCGGGGAGCTGTTTTTT. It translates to CATSPRGTGSTGELFF.

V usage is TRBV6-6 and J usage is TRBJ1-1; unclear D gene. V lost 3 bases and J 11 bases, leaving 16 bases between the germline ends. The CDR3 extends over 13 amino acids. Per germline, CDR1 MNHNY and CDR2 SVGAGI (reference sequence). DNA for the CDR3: TGTGCCAGCAGTTATGACACCAGGAGGATGGCTTTCTTT. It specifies CASSYDTRRMAFF.

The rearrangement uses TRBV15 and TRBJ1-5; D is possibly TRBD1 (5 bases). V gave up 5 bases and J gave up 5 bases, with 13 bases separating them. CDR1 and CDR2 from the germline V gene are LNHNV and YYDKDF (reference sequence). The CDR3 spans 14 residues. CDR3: CATSVRDGYQPQHF. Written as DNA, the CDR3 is TGTGCCACCAGCGTGCGGGACGGTTATCAGCCCCAGCATTTT.

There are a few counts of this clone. The CDR3 loop is CASSQDRTGPNRYGYTF. In DNA form, the CDR3 reads TGTGCCAGCAGCCAAGATCGGACAGGTCCCAACCGCTATGGCTACACCTTC. This chain connects TRBV14 to TRBJ1-2; 7 bases are a match to TRBD1. Germline V lookup: CDR1 SGHDN, CDR2 FVKESK. The CDR3 is 17 residues long. J lost 4 bases, V lost 0 bases, and 11 bases had no gene match.

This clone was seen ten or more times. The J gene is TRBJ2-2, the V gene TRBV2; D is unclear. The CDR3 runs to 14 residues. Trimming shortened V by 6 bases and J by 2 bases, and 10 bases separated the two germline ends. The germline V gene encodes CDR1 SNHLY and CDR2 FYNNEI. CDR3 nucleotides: TGTGCCAGCAGCCCTTCAGTTAACACCGGGGAGCTGTTTTTT. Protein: CASSPSVNTGELFF.

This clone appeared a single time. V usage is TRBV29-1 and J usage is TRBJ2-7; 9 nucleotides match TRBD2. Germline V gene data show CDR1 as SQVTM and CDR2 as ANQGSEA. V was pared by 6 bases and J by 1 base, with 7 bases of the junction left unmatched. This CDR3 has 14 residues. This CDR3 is CSVRGTSRSYEQYF. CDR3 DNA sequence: TGCAGCGTCCGGGGGACTAGCAGATCCTACGAGCAGTACTTC.

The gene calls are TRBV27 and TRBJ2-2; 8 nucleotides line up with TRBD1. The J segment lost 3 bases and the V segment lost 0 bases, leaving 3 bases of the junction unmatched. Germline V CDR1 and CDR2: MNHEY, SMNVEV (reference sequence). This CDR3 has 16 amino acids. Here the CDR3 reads CASSLSGQGDTGELFF. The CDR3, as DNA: TGTGCCAGCAGTTTATCCGGACAGGGTGACACCGGGGAGCTGTTTTTT.

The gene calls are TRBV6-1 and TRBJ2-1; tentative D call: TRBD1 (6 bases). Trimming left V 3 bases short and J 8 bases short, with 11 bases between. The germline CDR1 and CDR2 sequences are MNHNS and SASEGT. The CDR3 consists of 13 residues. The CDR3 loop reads CASSDEGGYEQFF. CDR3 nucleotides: TGTGCCAGCAGTGATGAAGGGGGTTATGAGCAGTTCTTC.

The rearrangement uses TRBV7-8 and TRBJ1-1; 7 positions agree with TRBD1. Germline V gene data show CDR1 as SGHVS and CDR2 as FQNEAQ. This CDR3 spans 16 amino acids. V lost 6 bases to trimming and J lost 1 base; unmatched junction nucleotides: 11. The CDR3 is CASSPQPGQKNTEAFF. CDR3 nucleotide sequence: TGTGCCAGCAGTCCACAGCCGGGACAGAAGAACACTGAAGCTTTCTTT.

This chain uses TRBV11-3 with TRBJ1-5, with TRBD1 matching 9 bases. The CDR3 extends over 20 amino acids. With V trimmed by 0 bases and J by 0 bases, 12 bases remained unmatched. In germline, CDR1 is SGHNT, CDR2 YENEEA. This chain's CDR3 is CASSLDGSGQGLYSNQPQHF. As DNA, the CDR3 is TGTGCCAGCAGCTTAGATGGTTCGGGACAGGGCCTTTATAGCAATCAGCCCCAGCATTTT.

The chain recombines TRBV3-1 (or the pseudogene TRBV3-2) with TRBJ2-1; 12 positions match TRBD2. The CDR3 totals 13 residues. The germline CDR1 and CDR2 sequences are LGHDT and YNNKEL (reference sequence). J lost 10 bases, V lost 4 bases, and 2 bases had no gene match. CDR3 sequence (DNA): TGTGCCAGCAGCCCCGGACTAGCGGGAGAGCAGTTCTTC. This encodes CASSPGLAGEQFF.

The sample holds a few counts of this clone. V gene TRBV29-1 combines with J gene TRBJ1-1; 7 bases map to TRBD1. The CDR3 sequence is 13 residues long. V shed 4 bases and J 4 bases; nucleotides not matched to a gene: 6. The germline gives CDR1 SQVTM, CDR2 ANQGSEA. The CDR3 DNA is TGCAGCGTTGTTAGGGGGCAGGGCACTGAAGCTTTCTTT. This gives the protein CSVVRGQGTEAFF. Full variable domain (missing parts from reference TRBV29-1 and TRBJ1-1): SAVISQKPSRDICQRGTSLTIQCQVDSQVTMMFWYRQQPGQSLTLIATANQGSEATYESGFVIDKFPISRPNLTFSTLTVSNMSPEDSSIYLCSVVRGQGTEAFFGQGTRLTVV.

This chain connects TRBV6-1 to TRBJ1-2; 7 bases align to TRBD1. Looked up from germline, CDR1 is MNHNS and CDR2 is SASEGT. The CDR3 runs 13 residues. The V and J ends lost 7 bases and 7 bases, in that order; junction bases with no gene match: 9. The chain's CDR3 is CASTQPGGRGYTF. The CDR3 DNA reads TGTGCCAGCACCCAGCCAGGGGGTCGTGGCTACACCTTC.